The 5 T cell receptor beta chains below were found in one sample sequenced in a study of shared clonotypes between healthy human individuals. Naive CD8 cells comprised CD45RO-negative, CCR7-positively selected cells, excluding terminally differentiated effector memory CD45RA+ cells. Some clones are missing from TCRdb's copy, which holds only in-frame ones; the method was immunoSEQ multiplex PCR. The sample contains about 2.1 million clones, about 92% of which appear only once. Source material: naive CD8+ T cells from PBMCs. Receptors were obtained from a man younger than 35 in good health. Some clones in this sample may be carry-over from other donors' samples.

A note on this clone: This specimen includes other DNA sequences encoding the same CDR3. The chain links TRBV19 to TRBJ2-3; TRBD2 matches 7 bases. This CDR3 is 15 amino acids long. Germline CDR1 is LNHDA and CDR2 is SQIVND (reference sequence). Losses at the gene ends were 2 bases for V and 1 base for J; bases not matched to a gene: 3. The DNA of the CDR3 is TGTGCCAGTAGTATACTCGCGGGGGGCACAGATACGCAGTATTTT. It yields the protein CASSILAGGTDTQYF.

CDR3 region: CASRGQGPAEAFF. CDR3 in DNA: TGTGCCAGCAGGGGACAGGGTCCGGCTGAAGCTTTCTTT. The V call is TRBV7-9, the J call TRBJ1-1; 9 positions agree with TRBD1. This CDR3 comprises 13 residues. Germline V gene lookup returns CDR1 SEHNR and CDR2 FQNEAQ (reference sequence). Trimming at V came to 6 bases and at J to 6 bases, leaving 5 bases not matched to a gene.

The rearrangement uses TRBV7-9 and TRBJ2-3; no clear D gene. This CDR3 has 16 residues. In germline, CDR1 is SEHNR, CDR2 FQNEAQ (reference sequence). Trimming removed 6 bases from V and 4 bases from J, with 20 bases in between. The CDR3, as DNA: TGTGCCAGCAGTACATTCACGGAGCTCCGTGCAGATACGCAGTATTTT. It codes for CASSTFTELRADTQYF.

The chain recombines TRBV28 with TRBJ1-2; a weak D match, TRBD1 (5 bases). Looked up from germline, CDR1 is MDHEN and CDR2 is SYDVKM. CDR3 size: 16 residues. Trimming stripped 10 bases from V and 6 bases from J, with 27 bases between. In nucleotides, the CDR3 is TGTGCCATCGAAGGGCAGGGAGAATGGGGAAAGAATGGCTACACCTTC. Protein: CAIEGQGEWGKNGYTF.

The V gene is TRBV7-8, the J gene TRBJ1-2; D is undetermined. Per the germline V gene, CDR1 is SGHVS and CDR2 is FQNEAQ. CDR3 length: 14 amino acids. Trimming left V 1 base short and J 2 bases short, with 8 bases between. DNA of the CDR3: TGTGCCAGCAGCTTAGGGCCGGGGAACTATGGCTACACCTTC. Translation gives CASSLGPGNYGYTF.